The 19 T cell receptor beta chains below all came from one sample that was sequenced in a study of blood T cell repertoires in COVID-19. This table comes from immunoSEQ multiplex PCR, and its TCRdb copy is limited to in-frame clones, with some not included. The sample has 150,000 to 170,000 clones, 76% seen once. The sequenced sample was peripheral blood. The receptors come from a woman older than 75 with acute or convalescent COVID-19.

The V gene is TRBV7-9, the J gene TRBJ2-7, with 10 bases identical to TRBD2. CDR1 and CDR2 from the germline V gene are SEHNR and FQNEAQ (reference sequence). This CDR3 is 18 amino acids long. V gave up 1 base and J gave up 0 bases; unmatched junction bases: 9. The CDR3 DNA follows: TGTGCCAGCAGCTTAGGGGGACTAGCGCGGGCAAGCTCCTACGAGCAGTACTTC. As protein: CASSLGGLARASSYEQYF.

V is TRBV4-2 and J is TRBJ2-7; 8 nucleotides match TRBD1. V shed 4 bases and J 2 bases; nucleotides not matched to a gene: 4. This CDR3 has 14 residues. Germline loops: CDR1 LGHNA, CDR2 YNFKEQ. In DNA form, the CDR3 reads TGTGCCAGCAGCCTGGGACAGGTCGCCTACGAGCAGTACTTC. Amino acids: CASSLGQVAYEQYF.

In this sample, this clone turned up once. The J gene is TRBJ2-1, the V gene TRBV30, with a weak D call TRBD1 (6 bases). V was trimmed by 5 bases and J by 0 bases, leaving 14 bases between them. The CDR3 is made up of 15 amino acids. In germline, CDR1 is GTSNPN, CDR2 SVGIG (reference sequence). The CDR3 region has the DNA TGTGCCTGGGACAGGACACTCAGCTCCTACAATGAGCAGTTCTTC. This gives the protein CAWDRTLSSYNEQFF.

This sequence joins TRBV6-5 and TRBJ2-1, with 12 bases identical to TRBD2. V trimming: 2 bases; J trimming: 7 bases; junction bases outside the gene matches: 6. Germline CDR1 is MNHEY and CDR2 is SVGAGI. The CDR3 has 16 residues. DNA for the CDR3: TGTGCCAGCAGTTACAGGTCTAGCGGGAGGGGGAATGAGCAGTTCTTC. This sequence encodes CASSYRSSGRGNEQFF.

This clone was seen only a few times. This chain joins TRBV29-1 and TRBJ1-2, with D uncertain. The germline V gene encodes CDR1 SQVTM and CDR2 ANQGSEA. V was pared by 6 bases and J by 4 bases, with 12 bases between. The CDR3 is 12 amino acids. The DNA for the CDR3 is TGCAGCGTACGACTGCTCCCCTATGGCTACACCTTC. Encoded protein: CSVRLLPYGYTF.

The rearrangement uses TRBV19 and TRBJ1-2; 8 bases are shared with TRBD1. Germline V CDR1 and CDR2: LNHDA, SQIVND (reference sequence). CDR3 size: 18 residues. Germline trimming cut 7 bases from V and 7 bases from J; bases unmatched to any gene: 23. The CDR3 spells CASTFLTGRQGSVGGYTF. CDR3 DNA sequence: TGTGCCAGTACATTTCTGACGGGGAGACAGGGGAGCGTTGGTGGCTACACCTTC.

This chain uses TRBV9 with TRBJ2-5, with a weak D call TRBD2 (7 bases). Trimming shortened V by 4 bases and J by 4 bases, and 17 bases separated the two germline ends. Per germline, CDR1 SGDLS and CDR2 YYNGEE. There are 15 residues in the CDR3. The CDR3 coding sequence is TGTGCCAGCAGCCCCCGGAGGGGGGGCACAGAGACCCAGTACTTC. It codes for CASSPRRGGTETQYF. The whole variable domain, filled in from reference TRBV9 and TRBJ2-5, reads DSGVTQTPKHLITATGQRVTLRCSPRSGDLSVYWYQQSLDQGLQFLIQYYNGEERAKGNILERFSAQQFPDLHSELNLSSLELGDSALYFCASSPRRGGTETQYFGPGTRLLVL.

The chain has TRBV19 and TRBJ1-1, with TRBD1 matching over 8 bases. Germline V gives CDR1 LNHDA, CDR2 SQIVND (reference sequence). The CDR3 length is 16 residues. V was clipped by 4 bases and J by 4 bases; unmatched bases: 11. CDR3 region: CASSTPYRGKGTEAFF. CDR3 nucleotide sequence: TGTGCCAGTAGTACCCCATACAGGGGGAAGGGCACTGAAGCTTTCTTT.

V usage is TRBV14 and J usage is TRBJ2-5; 7 bases map to TRBD2. The CDR3 loop spans 15 amino acids. The germline gives CDR1 SGHDN, CDR2 FVKESK. With V trimmed by 0 bases and J by 4 bases, 5 bases remained unmatched. This CDR3 reads CASSQDPGRRETQYF. CDR3 sequence (DNA): TGTGCCAGCAGCCAAGATCCCGGGAGGCGAGAGACCCAGTACTTC.

This clone appeared a few times. The chain combines TRBV7-8 with TRBJ1-3; D gene uncertain. This CDR3 contains 12 residues. V gave up 1 base and J gave up 8 bases, with 6 bases separating them. Germline CDR1 SGHVS, CDR2 FQNEAQ. The CDR3 DNA reads as TGTGCCAGCAGCTTAGTTAGTCACACCATATATTTT. Translated: CASSLVSHTIYF.

The chain combines TRBV4-1 with TRBJ1-1, with 8 bases lining up with TRBD1. Per the germline V gene, CDR1 is MGHRA and CDR2 is YSYEKL. This CDR3 is built from 15 residues. The V gene end was trimmed by 5 bases and the J gene end by 3 bases; junction bases not matched to a gene: 8. CDR3: CASSTRTGNYTEAFF. Here the CDR3 DNA reads TGCGCCAGCAGCACCCGGACAGGGAACTACACTGAAGCTTTCTTT.

This chain uses TRBV6-6 with TRBJ2-2; TRBD1 aligns across 9 bases. Germline assignment: CDR1 MNHNY and CDR2 SVGAGI (reference sequence). The CDR3 is 14 amino acids. J lost 5 bases, V lost 6 bases, and 4 bases had no gene match. DNA for the CDR3: TGTGCCAGCAGAAGACAGGGGGAAACCGGGGAGCTGTTTTTT. Encoded protein: CASRRQGETGELFF.

Only a few counts were recorded for this clone. The chain carries TRBV2 and TRBJ2-7, with 8 bases identical to TRBD1. This CDR3 comprises 12 residues. The germline V gene encodes CDR1 SNHLY and CDR2 FYNNEI. After removal of 7 bases from V and 4 bases from J, the junction contained 3 bases not matched to a gene. The CDR3 nucleotides are TGTGCCAGCACGCGACAGGGGTACGAGCAGTACTTC. It is translated as CASTRQGYEQYF.

This clone was observed once. CDR3 in amino acids: CASSYRQARLSGNTIYF. The CDR3 bases are TGTGCCAGCAGTTACCGACAGGCGAGACTCTCTGGAAACACCATATATTTT. V gene TRBV6-2 or TRBV6-3 combines with J gene TRBJ1-3; the D gene is possibly TRBD1 (6 bases). This CDR3 is built from 17 residues. Germline V gene lookup returns CDR1 MNHEY and CDR2 SVGEGT. V was pared by 2 bases and J by 0 bases, with 14 bases between.

The chain has TRBV3-1 (or the pseudogene TRBV3-2) and TRBJ1-1; no definite D call. Trimming shortened V by 1 base and J by 2 bases, and 8 bases separated the two germline ends. From germline, CDR1 is LGHDT and CDR2 YNNKEL (reference sequence). This CDR3 comprises 14 residues. The chain's CDR3 is CASSQGSGNTEAFF. Here the CDR3 DNA reads TGTGCCAGCAGCCAAGGCTCGGGTAACACTGAAGCTTTCTTT.

The chain carries TRBV7-6 and TRBJ1-1, with 7 nucleotides matching TRBD1. The germline V gene has CDR1 SGHVS and CDR2 FNYEAQ. V lost 6 bases and J lost 3; bases outside the gene matches: 13. The CDR3 has 16 amino acids. The CDR3 bases are TGTGCCAGCAGTCAACAGGGGCTGGGTGAGGACACTGAAGCTTTCTTT. It translates to CASSQQGLGEDTEAFF.

This sequence joins TRBV7-3 and TRBJ1-5; D possibly corresponds to TRBD1 (5 bases). From germline, CDR1 is SGHTA and CDR2 FQGTGA. The CDR3 has 15 amino acids. The V end lost 2 bases, the J end lost 0 bases, and 8 bases lay between the germline ends. DNA for the CDR3: TGTGCCAGCAGCTTAGACAGCTTTAGCAATCAGCCCCAGCATTTT. It yields the protein CASSLDSFSNQPQHF.

The chain has TRBV27 and TRBJ2-1; 9 bases align to TRBD2. The CDR3 spans 17 residues. V dropped 5 bases and J dropped 6; count of bases not matched to a gene: 14. Germline V gene sequence: CDR1 MNHEY, CDR2 SMNVEV (reference sequence). The CDR3 DNA follows: TGTGCCAGCAGTCCTCAAATAGGACTAGCGAATGGCAATGAGCAGTTCTTC. Its protein is CASSPQIGLANGNEQFF.

There are a few counts of this clone. The gene calls are TRBV21-1 and TRBJ1-2; no DNA check was done on the table's D call, TRBD1. TRBV21-1 is flagged as a pseudogene. The CDR3 runs to 16 residues. The CDR3 DNA reads TGTGCCAGCAGCAAAGAAGGAACAGGGTTGGGCTATGGCTACACCTTC. The encoded protein is CASSKEGTGLGYGYTF.